The rows below give T cell receptor beta chains drawn from one sample of a study of vaccination and CD4 T cells after COVID-19. These receptors are not linked to any known antigen. In TCRdb, the PCR reads were re-called with MiXCR into one record per CDR3 protein. The sample shows 20,000 or so distinct CDR3 sequences, 35% to 45% of them seen only once. This specimen was CD4+ T cells from blood, cultured in vitro, taken before SARS-CoV-2 vaccination. The receptors derive from a human donor who received a COVID-19 vaccine. The CDR3 runs from the conserved cysteine through the conserved F or W. Each record gives: D gene, V gene, J gene, clone size, CDR3 protein, CDR3 DNA. The D gene is left open where the match is weak. The size entry is marked missing in some rows and otherwise reads once, few, many or a size class.

D: TRBD2; V: TRBV6-1; J: TRBJ2-3; size: -; CDR3: CASTPRGGGYTDTQYF; DNA: TGTGCCAGCACCCCCCGGGGGGGGGGTTACACAGATACGCAGTATTTT
D: -; V: TRBV29-1; J: TRBJ1-2; size: medium-sized; CDR3: CSARGGTTYGYTF; DNA: TGCAGCGCAAGAGGTGGGACAACCTATGGCTACACCTTC
D: -; V: TRBV6-1; J: TRBJ1-5; size: once; CDR3: CASRTTGLNQPQRF; DNA: TGTGCCAGCAGAACCACAGGGCTCAATCAGCCCCAGCGTTTT
D: -; V: TRBV20-1; J: TRBJ1-2; size: -; CDR3: CSARQEIIYGYTF; DNA: TGCAGTGCTAGACAAGAAATTATCTATGGCTACACCTTC
D: -; V: TRBV21-1; J: TRBJ1-3; size: -; CDR3: CASSARQGPPEISGNTIYF; DNA: TGTGCCAGCAGCGCACGACAGGGTCCACCGGAGATCTCTGGAAACACCATATATTTT
D: TRBD1; V: TRBV28; J: TRBJ1-2; size: few; CDR3: CASTPEGARGYGYTF; DNA: TGTGCCAGCACCCCTGAGGGGGCTAGAGGCTATGGCTACACCTTC
D: -; V: TRBV5-1; J: TRBJ2-1; size: -; CDR3: CASSFLSTGDRYEQFF; DNA: TGCGCCAGCAGCTTCCTTTCTACCGGTGACAGGTATGAGCAGTTCTTC
D: -; V: TRBV30; J: TRBJ2-5; size: -; CDR3: CAWSVTGAETQYF; DNA: TGTGCCTGGAGTGTCACGGGGGCGGAGACCCAGTACTTC
D: -; V: TRBV12-3/TRBV12-4; J: TRBJ1-5; size: -; CDR3: CASSPPGLIPNQPQHF; DNA: TGTGCCAGCAGCCCCCCGGGCCTAATCCCCAATCAGCCCCAGCATTTT
D: -; V: TRBV6-1; J: TRBJ2-3; size: -; CDR3: CASLHGGGPDTQYF; DNA: TGTGCCAGCCTACATGGGGGGGGCCCCGATACGCAGTATTTT
D: -; V: TRBV19; J: TRBJ1-3; size: -; CDR3: CASSINTHVGNTIYF; DNA: TGTGCCAGTAGTATCAACACACACGTTGGAAACACCATATATTTT
D: TRBD1; V: TRBV2; J: TRBJ2-2; size: few; CDR3: CASRPTGYTGELFF; DNA: TGTGCCAGCAGACCGACAGGGTACACCGGGGAGCTGTTTTTT
D: -; V: TRBV7-9; J: TRBJ2-1; size: few; CDR3: CASITGDEQFF; DNA: TGTGCCAGCATAACGGGAGATGAGCAGTTCTTC
D: TRBD1; V: TRBV20-1; J: TRBJ2-2; size: medium-sized; CDR3: CSARESGTDNTGELFF; DNA: TGCAGTGCTAGGGAGAGTGGGACAGACAACACCGGGGAGCTGTTTTTT
D: -; V: TRBV5-4; J: TRBJ2-3; size: -; CDR3: CASSFGQDTQYF; DNA: TGTGCCAGCAGCTTCGGTCAAGATACGCAGTATTTT
D: TRBD1; V: TRBV27; J: TRBJ1-2; size: -; CDR3: CASSWQRGTGNHYGYTF; DNA: TGTGCCAGCAGTTGGCAACGCGGGACAGGCAACCACTATGGCTACACCTTC
D: -; V: TRBV30; J: TRBJ2-7; size: few; CDR3: CAWSGGFTSYEQYF; DNA: TGTGCCTGGAGTGGGGGGTTTACCTCCTACGAGCAGTACTTC
D: TRBD1; V: TRBV6-1; J: TRBJ1-1; size: few; CDR3: CASRPDREGTEAFF; DNA: TGTGCCAGCAGACCAGACAGGGAGGGTACTGAAGCTTTCTTT
D: -; V: TRBV20-1; J: TRBJ1-1; size: -; CDR3: CSARVSGRQYTEAFF; DNA: TGCAGTGCTAGAGTCTCGGGGCGCCAGTACACTGAAGCTTTCTTT
D: -; V: TRBV24-1; J: TRBJ2-7; size: -; CDR3: CEPQSGEQVEQYF; DNA: TGTGAACCTCAAAGTGGGGAACAGGTTGAGCAGTACTTC
D: -; V: TRBV5-8; J: TRBJ2-7; size: few; CDR3: CASSFRGLTEQYF; DNA: TGTGCCAGCAGCTTCCGGGGACTCACGGAGCAGTACTTC
D: -; V: TRBV6-1; J: TRBJ1-1; size: large; CDR3: CASSEVSGGGTEAFF; DNA: TGTGCCAGCAGTGAAGTATCGGGGGGAGGAACTGAAGCTTTCTTT
D: TRBD1; V: TRBV19; J: TRBJ1-1; size: few; CDR3: CASSRGTENTEAFF; DNA: TGTGCCAGTAGTAGAGGGACAGAGAACACTGAAGCTTTCTTT
D: -; V: TRBV19; J: TRBJ1-1; size: -; CDR3: CASSIPRLRGGSTEAFF; DNA: TGTGCCAGTAGTATCCCCCGTCTCAGGGGCGGGAGCACTGAAGCTTTCTTT
D: TRBD1; V: TRBV6-1; J: TRBJ2-7; size: once; CDR3: CASSEALFGTGGYEQYF; DNA: TGTGCCAGCAGTGAAGCACTGTTTGGGACAGGGGGCTACGAGCAGTACTTC
D: -; V: TRBV14; J: TRBJ2-7; size: once; CDR3: CASSHFPPPTGRGEQYF; DNA: TGTGCCAGCAGCCATTTTCCTCCGCCGACGGGCAGGGGTGAGCAGTACTTC
D: TRBD2; V: TRBV20-1; J: TRBJ2-1; size: -; CDR3: CSARQGLAGGPEQFF; DNA: TGCAGTGCTAGGCAGGGACTAGCGGGGGGGCCAGAGCAGTTCTTC
D: -; V: TRBV6-1; J: TRBJ2-3; size: -; CDR3: CASSPVKYRASRSTDTQYF; DNA: TGTGCCAGCAGCCCGGTAAAATACAGGGCTAGCCGTAGCACAGATACGCAGTATTTT
D: -; V: TRBV5-1; J: TRBJ2-5; size: -; CDR3: CASSLFATPETQYF; DNA: TGCGCCAGCAGCTTGTTCGCCACCCCGGAGACCCAGTACTTC
D: -; V: TRBV24-1; J: TRBJ2-3; size: -; CDR3: CATTGDKFTDTQYF; DNA: TGTGCCACCACCGGTGACAAGTTCACAGATACGCAGTATTTT
D: -; V: TRBV19; J: TRBJ1-5; size: -; CDR3: CASSISGLRGNQPQHF; DNA: TGTGCCAGTAGTATAAGCGGGTTACGGGGCAATCAGCCCCAGCATTTT
D: -; V: TRBV29-1; J: TRBJ1-2; size: -; CDR3: CSVAAQGGSSGYTF; DNA: TGCAGCGTTGCCGCACAGGGAGGATCTAGCGGCTACACCTTC
D: TRBD1; V: TRBV2; J: TRBJ2-2; size: -; CDR3: CASRGDSNTGELFF; DNA: TGTGCCAGCAGGGGGGACAGTAACACCGGGGAGCTGTTTTTT
D: -; V: TRBV12-3/TRBV12-4; J: TRBJ2-2; size: once; CDR3: CASSLGGAAGELFF; DNA: TGTGCCAGCAGTTTAGGCGGGGCGGCCGGGGAGCTGTTTTTT
D: TRBD1; V: TRBV6-1; J: TRBJ2-4; size: -; CDR3: CASSEEGRQGARAKNIQYF; DNA: TGTGCCAGCAGTGAAGAAGGGAGACAGGGGGCACGGGCCAAAAACATTCAGTACTTC
D: TRBD1; V: TRBV7-9; J: TRBJ1-2; size: medium-sized; CDR3: CASSSWDRVALGYTF; DNA: TGTGCCAGCAGCTCGTGGGACAGGGTGGCTCTAGGCTACACCTTC
D: -; V: TRBV21-1; J: TRBJ2-5; size: few; CDR3: CASSKVSNGGDRTQETQYF; DNA: TGTGCCAGCAGCAAAGTTAGCAACGGGGGGGATCGGACCCAAGAGACCCAGTACTTC
D: -; V: TRBV20-1; J: TRBJ2-7; size: -; CDR3: CSAVNSYEQYF; DNA: TGCAGTGCTGTTAATTCTTACGAGCAGTACTTC
D: TRBD1; V: TRBV25-1; J: TRBJ1-2; size: -; CDR3: CASSEAGTDSFRHYGYTF; DNA: TGTGCCAGCAGTGAAGCCGGGACAGATTCTTTTCGACATTATGGCTACACCTTC
D: -; V: TRBV15; J: TRBJ2-5; size: -; CDR3: CATSRNSEEETQYF; DNA: TGTGCCACCAGCAGGAATTCGGAGGAAGAGACCCAGTACTTC